A selection of T cell receptor beta chains follows, all from one sample in a study of cytomegalovirus exposure and HLA in healthy donors. This table comes from immunoSEQ multiplex PCR, and its TCRdb copy is limited to in-frame clones, with some not included. Of about 81,000 clones listed, 70% to 80% are singletons. The material sequenced was PBMCs. The receptors originated from a man in his forties or fifties in good health and CMV-seropositive. CDR3s include the opening cysteine and the closing phenylalanine or tryptophan. A D gene is named only where the DNA matches it firmly. Not all rows give a size; the values are once, few, many and, for expanded clones, a class.

abundance,d_gene,v_gene,j_gene,CDR3nt,CDR3aa
NA,NA,TRBV11-1,TRBJ2-5,TGTGCCAGCAGCTTAACATTGCGCGGCAAGCTCCAAGAGACCCAGTACTTC,CASSLTLRGKLQETQYF
NA,TRBD2,TRBV28,TRBJ2-1,TGTGCCAGCAGTTTAAGGAGCGGGAGTTACAATGAGCAGTTCTTC,CASSLRSGSYNEQFF
NA,TRBD2,TRBV5-4,TRBJ2-7,TGTGCCAGCAGCTCCGAGGGGACTATGAGCTCCTACGAGCAGTACTTC,CASSSEGTMSSYEQYF
once,TRBD1,TRBV11-2,TRBJ1-1,TGTGCCAGCAGCTTAGAAGGACAGGTGAACACTGAAGCTTTCTTT,CASSLEGQVNTEAFF
NA,TRBD2,TRBV2,TRBJ2-7,TGTGCCAGCAAGGGGGCTAGCGGGATGAACGAGCAGTACTTC,CASKGASGMNEQYF
NA,TRBD1,TRBV18,TRBJ1-1,TGTGCCAGCTCACCCGGGACAGGGGCGTGGGCTGAAGCTTTCTTT,CASSPGTGAWAEAFF
few,TRBD2,TRBV7-9,TRBJ2-1,TGTGCCAGCAGCTTAGGGACTAGCGGGAGCGGAGTCAATGAGCAGTTCTTC,CASSLGTSGSGVNEQFF
once,NA,TRBV5-1,TRBJ2-6,TGCGCCAGCAGCGCGGGACGCCTCGCCTCTGGGGCCAACGTCCTGACTTTC,CASSAGRLASGANVLTF
NA,TRBD1,TRBV10-1,TRBJ1-5,TGCGCCAGCAGGGGACAGGCCGGATTTAATCAGCCCCAGCATTTT,CASRGQAGFNQPQHF
few,NA,TRBV12-5,TRBJ2-1,TGTGCTAGTGGTGATCCCTCGGGGATGGGGAATGAGCAGTTCTTC,CASGDPSGMGNEQFF
NA,NA,TRBV5-1,TRBJ1-1,TGCGCCAGCAAGTCAGGGCCCACTGAAGCTTTCTTT,CASKSGPTEAFF
NA,NA,TRBV2,TRBJ2-6,TGTGCCAGCAGTGGACAGAGCCCCTCTGGGGCCAACGTCCTGACTTTC,CASSGQSPSGANVLTF
few,TRBD1,TRBV4-1,TRBJ1-2,TGCGCCAGCAGCCAAGCCGGGACAGGTCTCCGCGGCTACACCTTC,CASSQAGTGLRGYTF
once,TRBD2,TRBV11-3,TRBJ2-1,TGTGCCAGCAGCTCCCCGACTAGCGGGAGGTTCAAGTATGAGCAGTTCTTC,CASSSPTSGRFKYEQFF
NA,TRBD2,TRBV29-1,TRBJ2-5,TGCAGCGTTGAACCCCCACTAGCGTACGGGGAGACCCAGTACTTC,CSVEPPLAYGETQYF
NA,NA,TRBV19,TRBJ2-2,TGTGCCAGTAGTATATCCCCTTGGGAGTTTAACACCGGGGAGCTGTTTTTT,CASSISPWEFNTGELFF
NA,NA,TRBV7-3,TRBJ1-2,TGTGCCAGCAGCCCCCTTGCGGGGGTCGATGGCTACACCTTC,CASSPLAGVDGYTF
few,TRBD1,TRBV10-3,TRBJ2-3,TGTGCCATCAGCCTGGGACAGAACACAGATACGCAGTATTTT,CAISLGQNTDTQYF
NA,TRBD1,TRBV14,TRBJ1-1,TGTGCCAGCAGCCAATCATGGGGGGACAGCGGTGAAGCTTTCTTT,CASSQSWGDSGEAFF
NA,TRBD1,TRBV11-2,TRBJ1-2,TGTGCCAGCAGCTTAGCCCTGACAGGGGACTATGGCTACACCTTC,CASSLALTGDYGYTF
once,NA,TRBV5-4,TRBJ2-5,TGTGCCAGCAGCTCACGGACTCAGGGGATTTGGGAGACCCAGTACTTC,CASSSRTQGIWETQYF
NA,NA,TRBV4-3,TRBJ2-2,TGCGCCAGCAGCCAAGATTTTCCGGGAGTGGAGGGCACCGGGGAGCTGTTTTTT,CASSQDFPGVEGTGELFF
NA,NA,TRBV16,TRBJ1-4,TGTGCCAGCAGCCAACGCAGGAATGAAAAACTGTTTTTT,CASSQRRNEKLFF
NA,NA,TRBV7-9,TRBJ2-3,TGTTCCAGCAGCTTAGTTCCAGGGTTTCTTTCCCACCCGACAGATACGCAGTATTTT,CSSSLVPGFLSHPTDTQYF
NA,TRBD2,TRBV7-3,TRBJ2-1,TGTGCCAGCAGCGGCAACGCAGCGGGGGAGCAGTTCTTC,CASSGNAAGEQFF
NA,NA,TRBV11-2,TRBJ2-1,TGTGCCAGCAGCCTTCCGACTTCCTACAATGAGCAGTTCTTC,CASSLPTSYNEQFF
NA,NA,TRBV7-9,TRBJ2-3,TGTGCCAGCAGCTTATCGGGAGCATCAGATACGCAGTATTTT,CASSLSGASDTQYF
once,TRBD1,TRBV2,TRBJ2-7,TGTGCCAGCAGTGAAATGCGGTGGACAGGGGGCTGGGAGCAGTACTTC,CASSEMRWTGGWEQYF
NA,TRBD2,TRBV5-4,TRBJ2-1,TGTGCCAGCAGCGGCGCGGGAGGGTACAATGAGCAGTTCTTC,CASSGAGGYNEQFF
NA,NA,TRBV6-5,TRBJ2-2,TGTGCCAGTCCGACTAAGAACACCGGGGAGCTGTTTTTT,CASPTKNTGELFF
NA,TRBD1,TRBV6-1,TRBJ1-4,TGTGCCAGCAGTGAAAGGGACAGGAGCTTACAGAGGATTTCGGAAAAACTGTTTTTT,CASSERDRSLQRISEKLFF
NA,TRBD2,TRBV7-6,TRBJ2-7,TGTGCCAGCAGCTTAGAGGCTAGCGGGAACTACGAGCAGTACTTC,CASSLEASGNYEQYF
NA,NA,TRBV27,TRBJ1-1,TGTGCCAGCAGTCGCCTTGGGACATGGAACACTGAAGCTTTCTTT,CASSRLGTWNTEAFF
NA,TRBD1,TRBV19,TRBJ1-4,TGTGCCACAAGGCCCGGGACAGGGGAAAAACTGTTTTTT,CATRPGTGEKLFF
NA,NA,TRBV5-1,TRBJ2-7,TGCGCCAGCAGCCACCAGGGGACCGAGCAGTACTTC,CASSHQGTEQYF
few,NA,TRBV6-6,TRBJ1-1,TGTGCCAGCAGTTACAACAGGGCGGACACTGAAGCTTTCTTT,CASSYNRADTEAFF
NA,NA,TRBV9,TRBJ2-7,TGTGCCAGCAGCCCTCAGGGGGGAATCGAGCAGTACTTC,CASSPQGGIEQYF
NA,NA,TRBV7-9,TRBJ1-4,TGTTCCAGCAGCTTAGACAGGATCAATGAAAAACTGTTTTTT,CSSSLDRINEKLFF
once,NA,TRBV6-1,TRBJ2-4,TGTGCCAGCAGTGAGCCACTAGCCAAAAACATTCAGTACTTC,CASSEPLAKNIQYF
NA,TRBD2,TRBV7-9,TRBJ2-5,TGTGCCAGCAGCTCTTCAGCGGGGCTGCAAGAGACCCAGTACTTC,CASSSSAGLQETQYF
NA,NA,TRBV7-8,TRBJ2-3,TGTGCCAGCAGCCCCCGCCGGGAGCAGACGCGCACAGATACGCAGTATTTT,CASSPRREQTRTDTQYF
NA,TRBD2,TRBV6-5,TRBJ2-1,TGTGCCAGCAGCTCTAGCGGGAACTCCTACAATGAGCAGTTCTTC,CASSSSGNSYNEQFF
few,TRBD2,TRBV18,TRBJ2-1,TGTGCCAGCTCGAGACTAGCGGAGGGCGGTGAGCAGTTCTTC,CASSRLAEGGEQFF
NA,NA,TRBV18,TRBJ2-7,TGTGCCAGCTCACTCCAGACAGGCTACGAGCAGTACTTC,CASSLQTGYEQYF
NA,TRBD2,TRBV7-3,TRBJ2-1,TGTGCCAGCAGCTCCATAGCGGGAGGAGGGGTTAATGAGCAGTTCTTC,CASSSIAGGGVNEQFF
NA,NA,TRBV11-2,TRBJ1-1,TGTGCCAGCAGCCGCCTCCCACTTGAAGCTTTCTTT,CASSRLPLEAFF
NA,TRBD1,TRBV15,TRBJ1-1,TGTGCCACCAGCAGAGACACAGGGGCCAACACTGAAGCTTTCTTT,CATSRDTGANTEAFF
NA,NA,TRBV7-3,TRBJ2-3,TGTGCCAGCAGCTTAACGTCCCTGGCGGGTGATACGCAGTATTTT,CASSLTSLAGDTQYF
NA,NA,TRBV18,TRBJ2-5,TGTGCCAGCTCATCCGGACTACAAGAGACCCAGTACTTC,CASSSGLQETQYF
few,TRBD1,TRBV4-1,TRBJ2-4,TGCGCCAGCAGCCAAGGAGAAATATTTACGGGACAGGGAAAAAACATTCAGTACTTC,CASSQGEIFTGQGKNIQYF
once,TRBD1,TRBV27,TRBJ2-7,TGTGCCAGCAGTTTAAGAGGACAGGCAACCTACGAGCAGTACTTC,CASSLRGQATYEQYF
NA,NA,TRBV29-1,TRBJ1-5,TGCAGCGTTGGCGGGGCGGACAATCAGCCCCAGCATTTT,CSVGGADNQPQHF
NA,NA,TRBV7-9,TRBJ2-2,TGTTCCAGCAGCTTTGTTCGGGGTAATTCCGGGGAGCTGTTTTTT,CSSSFVRGNSGELFF
NA,TRBD1,TRBV7-6,TRBJ1-1,TGTGCCAGCAGCTTAAGGTCGACAGGGTTGGGCACTGAAGCTTTCTTT,CASSLRSTGLGTEAFF
NA,TRBD1,TRBV30,TRBJ2-3,TGTGCCTGGTCCGAACGACAGGGTCGAACAGATACGCAGTATTTT,CAWSERQGRTDTQYF
NA,NA,TRBV18,TRBJ2-2,TGTGCCAGCTCACCGAGAGACGGAGACACCGGGGAGCTGTTTTTT,CASSPRDGDTGELFF
few,NA,TRBV7-7,TRBJ2-5,TGTGCCAGCAGCCCCGGGATTCAAGAGACCCAGTACTTC,CASSPGIQETQYF
NA,TRBD1,TRBV5-8,TRBJ1-2,TGTGCCTCACGGACGGGACAGGGTAACTATGGCTACACCTTC,CASRTGQGNYGYTF
NA,TRBD2,TRBV9,TRBJ2-7,TGTGCCAGCAGCGCTAGCGGGAGAGCTCAGTACTTC,CASSASGRAQYF